This T cell receptor beta chain was documented in a study of shared clonotypes between healthy human individuals. TCRdb's copy holds only in-frame clones and misses some; the assay was immunoSEQ multiplex PCR. The table shows about 680,000 clones, with 92% occurring only once. CD45RO-negative, CCR7-positively selected cells formed the naive CD8 fraction, excluding terminally differentiated effector memory CD45RA+ cells. Germline V gene data show CDR1 as LGHNA and CDR2 as YSLEER. V shed 1 base and J shed 1 base, with 11 bases lying between them. This CDR3 is 15 amino acids long. Worth noting for this clone: The antigen remains undetermined.

Study-wide findings and caveats: The sole specimen, blood, was sampled, and tissue repertoires likely differ. The study found lower generation probabilities in non-shared clonotypes than in those shared by all four donors. It was observed that 5% to 6.5% of naive CD4 clonotypes were shared across several donors.

The sequencing sample was made of naive CD8+ T cells sorted from blood. The chain is built from TRBV4-3 and TRBJ2-7, with D perhaps matching TRBD2 (6 bases). The origin of this receptor is a man between 25 and 39 years old in good health. DNA of the CDR3: TGCGCCAGCAGCCAAGGTCCTAGCGAGTCCTACGAGCAGTACTTC. It codes for CASSQGPSESYEQYF.